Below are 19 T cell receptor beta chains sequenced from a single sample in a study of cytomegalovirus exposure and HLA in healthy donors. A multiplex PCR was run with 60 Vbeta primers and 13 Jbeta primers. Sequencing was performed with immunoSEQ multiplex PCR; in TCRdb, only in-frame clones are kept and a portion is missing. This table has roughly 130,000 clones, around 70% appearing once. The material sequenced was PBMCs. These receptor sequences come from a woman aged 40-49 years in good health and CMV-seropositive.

The CDR3, as DNA: TGCGCCAGCAGGGAGGGAGGGGGGGACACTGAAGCTTTCTTT. This gives the protein CASREGGGDTEAFF. The chain couples TRBV5-1 to TRBJ1-1; D possibly corresponds to TRBD1 (6 bases). CDR1 and CDR2 (germline): SGHRS, YFSETQ. V was clipped by 5 bases and J by 3 bases, with 14 bases between them. The CDR3 length is 14 residues.

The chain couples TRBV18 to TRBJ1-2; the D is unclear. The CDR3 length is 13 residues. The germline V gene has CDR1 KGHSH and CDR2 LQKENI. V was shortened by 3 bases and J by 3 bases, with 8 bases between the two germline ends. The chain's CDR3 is CASSPAEDYGYTF. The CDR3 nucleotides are TGTGCCAGCTCACCCGCCGAGGACTATGGCTACACCTTC.

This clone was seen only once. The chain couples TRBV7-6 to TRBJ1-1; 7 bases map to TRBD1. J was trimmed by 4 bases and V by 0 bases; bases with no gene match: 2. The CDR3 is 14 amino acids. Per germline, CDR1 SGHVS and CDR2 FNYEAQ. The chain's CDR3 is CASSLASGGTEAFF. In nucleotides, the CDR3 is TGTGCCAGCAGCTTAGCATCAGGGGGCACTGAAGCTTTCTTT.

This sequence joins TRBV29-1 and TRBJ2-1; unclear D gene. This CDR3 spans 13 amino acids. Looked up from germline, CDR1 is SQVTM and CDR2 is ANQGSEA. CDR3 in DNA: TGCAGTACGGTGGTCGATACCTACAATGAGCAGTTCTTC. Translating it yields CSTVVDTYNEQFF.

The chain's CDR3 is CASKGQALNTEAFF. CDR3 sequence (DNA): TGTGCCAGCAAAGGACAGGCCCTGAACACTGAAGCTTTCTTT. The V gene is TRBV7-9, the J gene TRBJ1-1; TRBD1 aligns across 7 bases. Unmatched junction bases numbered 5, after V lost 7 bases and J lost 0 bases. The CDR3 has 14 residues. Germline V gene sequence: CDR1 SEHNR, CDR2 FQNEAQ (reference sequence).

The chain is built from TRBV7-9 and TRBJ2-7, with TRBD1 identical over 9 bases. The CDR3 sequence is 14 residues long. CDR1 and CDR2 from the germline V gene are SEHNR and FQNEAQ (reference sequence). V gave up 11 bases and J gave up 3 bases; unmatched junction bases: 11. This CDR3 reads CAGDRGQGFYEQYF. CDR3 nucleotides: TGTGCCGGAGATAGGGGACAGGGTTTCTACGAGCAGTACTTC.

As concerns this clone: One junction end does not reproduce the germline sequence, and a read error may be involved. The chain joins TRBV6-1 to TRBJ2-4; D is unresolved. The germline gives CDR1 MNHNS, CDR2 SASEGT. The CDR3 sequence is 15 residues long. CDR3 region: CASSEGEATKNIQYF. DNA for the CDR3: TGTGCCAGCAGCGAAGGAGAGGCGACCAAAAACATTCAGTACTTC.

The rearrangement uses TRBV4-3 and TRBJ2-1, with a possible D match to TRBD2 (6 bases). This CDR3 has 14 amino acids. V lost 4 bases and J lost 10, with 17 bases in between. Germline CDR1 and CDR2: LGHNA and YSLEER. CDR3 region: CASSPGTANAEQFF. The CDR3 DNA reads TGCGCCAGCAGCCCCGGGACTGCAAATGCAGAGCAGTTCTTC.

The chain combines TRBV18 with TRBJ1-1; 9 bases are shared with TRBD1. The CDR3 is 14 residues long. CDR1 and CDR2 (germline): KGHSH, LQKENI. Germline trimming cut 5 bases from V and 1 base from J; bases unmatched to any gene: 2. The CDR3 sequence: CASSNRGPNTEAFF. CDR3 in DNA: TGTGCCAGCTCAAACAGGGGGCCGAACACTGAAGCTTTCTTT.

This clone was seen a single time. CDR3 protein: CASSPESGNTDTQYF. CDR3 nucleotide sequence: TGTGCCAGCAGCCCCGAGAGCGGAAACACAGATACGCAGTATTTT. The V call is TRBV4-2, the J call TRBJ2-3, with a weak D call TRBD2 (5 bases). Trimming took off 4 bases at V and 2 bases at J, with 13 bases between the two ends. Germline lookup yields CDR1 LGHNA and CDR2 YNFKEQ. The CDR3 consists of 15 residues.

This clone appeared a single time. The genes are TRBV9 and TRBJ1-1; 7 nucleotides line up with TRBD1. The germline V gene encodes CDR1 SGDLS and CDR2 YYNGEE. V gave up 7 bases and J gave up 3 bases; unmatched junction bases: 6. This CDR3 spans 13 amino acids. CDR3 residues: CASGLTGYTEAFF. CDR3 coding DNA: TGTGCCAGCGGGCTGACAGGGTACACTGAAGCTTTCTTT.

The CDR3 DNA sequence: TGTGCCAGCCGTCCGGGCTCTGGGGCCAACGTCCTGACTTTC. Encoded protein: CASRPGSGANVLTF. The J gene is TRBJ2-6, the V gene TRBV6-1, with D hard to call. Deletions cut 8 bases from V and 0 bases from J, with 8 bases between. Germline V gene sequence: CDR1 MNHNS, CDR2 SASEGT. There are 14 residues in the CDR3.

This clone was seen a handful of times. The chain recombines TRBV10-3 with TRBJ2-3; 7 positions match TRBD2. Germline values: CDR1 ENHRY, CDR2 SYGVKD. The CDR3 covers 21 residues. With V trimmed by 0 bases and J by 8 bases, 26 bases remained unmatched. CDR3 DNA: TGTGCCATCAGTGAGTCATCGAGGGGAGGGTCGGGCCGCTTCCCCGAGTCTACGCAGTATTTT. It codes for CAISESSRGGSGRFPESTQYF.

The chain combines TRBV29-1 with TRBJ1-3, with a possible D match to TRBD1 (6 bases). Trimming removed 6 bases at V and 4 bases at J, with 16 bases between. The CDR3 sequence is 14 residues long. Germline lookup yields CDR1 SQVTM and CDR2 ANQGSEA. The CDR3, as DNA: TGCAGCGTCGCAGACAGGCAAAGGGGAAACACCATATATTTT. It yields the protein CSVADRQRGNTIYF.

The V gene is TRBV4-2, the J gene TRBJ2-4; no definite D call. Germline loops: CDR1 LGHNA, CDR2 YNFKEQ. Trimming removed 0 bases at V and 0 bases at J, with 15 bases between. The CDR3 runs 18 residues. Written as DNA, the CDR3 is TGTGCCAGCAGCCAAGACGGTGGCGGCGCACTAGCCAAAAACATTCAGTACTTC. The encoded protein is CASSQDGGGALAKNIQYF.

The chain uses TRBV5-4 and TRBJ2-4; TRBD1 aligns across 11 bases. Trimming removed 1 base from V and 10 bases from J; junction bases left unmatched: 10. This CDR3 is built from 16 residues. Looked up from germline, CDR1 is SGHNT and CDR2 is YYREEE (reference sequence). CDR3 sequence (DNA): TGTGCCAGCAGCTTGAGAGTGGGACAGGGGGTGAGTATTCAGTACTTC. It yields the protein CASSLRVGQGVSIQYF.

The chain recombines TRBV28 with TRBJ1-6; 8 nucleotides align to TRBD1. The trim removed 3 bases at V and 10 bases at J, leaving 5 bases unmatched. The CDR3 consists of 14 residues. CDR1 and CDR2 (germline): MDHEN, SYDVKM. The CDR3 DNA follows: TGTGCCAGCAGTTTCGGGACAGGCGACTCACCCCTCCACTTT. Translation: CASSFGTGDSPLHF.

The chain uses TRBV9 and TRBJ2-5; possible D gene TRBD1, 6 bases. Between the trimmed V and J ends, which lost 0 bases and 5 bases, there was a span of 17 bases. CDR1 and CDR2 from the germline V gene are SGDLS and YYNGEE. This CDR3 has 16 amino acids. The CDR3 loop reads CASSVGMGAGGETQYF. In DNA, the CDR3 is TGTGCCAGCAGCGTAGGGATGGGGGCGGGCGGGGAGACCCAGTACTTC.

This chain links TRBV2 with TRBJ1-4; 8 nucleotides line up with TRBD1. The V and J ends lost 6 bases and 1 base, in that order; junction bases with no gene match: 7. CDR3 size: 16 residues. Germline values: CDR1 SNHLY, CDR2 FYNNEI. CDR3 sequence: CASRNRGGITNEKLFF. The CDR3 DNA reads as TGTGCCAGCAGGAACAGGGGGGGGATAACTAATGAAAAACTGTTTTTT.